Reported below is one T cell receptor (beta chain). Its antigen is as yet unknown. TCR beta library input comprised roughly 2 micrograms of genomic DNA from cryopreserved PBMCs. The sample belongs to a study of cytotoxic CD8 clonotypes in ibrutinib-treated CLL. Study background: Response material was collected after a median about 12 months of treatment, range 6 to 36.

Study-level points and caveats: Sustained-remission and progressing patients were not sampled at matched times.

The intended depth for sequencing was 1 in 200,000 to 1 in 1 million T cells. TCRdb's table, derived via immunoSEQ multiplex PCR, lists solely in-frame clones and lacks some. This sample has fewer than 400,000 clones, with about 64% found just once. This TCR was recovered from a human donor with chronic lymphocytic leukemia. The starting material was PBMCs, obtained after 36 months of ibrutinib treatment.

CDR3 in amino acids: CASSYSTGGGYEQYF. Here the CDR3 DNA reads TGTGCCAGCAGCTATTCCACAGGGGGCGGCTACGAGCAGTACTTC. The chain has TRBV5-6 and TRBJ2-7, with TRBD1 identical over 9 bases. The germline V gene has CDR1 SGHDT and CDR2 YYEEEE. V trimming: 3 bases; J trimming: 3 bases; junction bases outside the gene matches: 7. The CDR3 is 15 amino acids.